A selection of T cell receptor beta chains follows, all from one sample in a study of STAT5B mutations in CD4+ large granular lymphocyte leukemia. Only in-frame clones appear in the TCRdb table, and some are missing; sequencing was by immunoSEQ multiplex PCR. The table includes about 31,000 clones, roughly 91% detected once. Material for sequencing was CD4+ T cells from blood buffy coats. Receptor source: a human donor in good health. CDR3s leave out the opening cysteine and the closing phenylalanine or tryptophan. A D gene is named only where the DNA matches it firmly.

V gene: TRBV11-2; D gene: TRBD1; J gene: TRBJ2-2; CDR3 protein: ASMRQGVTGELF
V gene: TRBV6-6; D gene: TRBD1; J gene: TRBJ1-1; CDR3 protein: ASSYRIGTGGQAF
V gene: TRBV11-3; D gene: NA; J gene: TRBJ2-7; CDR3 protein: ASSFTTAGEQY
V gene: TRBV6-5; D gene: NA; J gene: TRBJ2-1; CDR3 protein: ASSNKGSYNEQF
V gene: TRBV5-4; D gene: TRBD2; J gene: TRBJ2-7; CDR3 protein: ASSPLGTSGSEQY
V gene: TRBV10-3; D gene: NA; J gene: TRBJ2-3; CDR3 protein: AISATDTQY
V gene: TRBV4-2; D gene: NA; J gene: TRBJ2-7; CDR3 protein: ASSQDLGHEQY
V gene: TRBV30; D gene: TRBD1; J gene: TRBJ1-1; CDR3 protein: AWSKKPTGQKNTEAF
V gene: TRBV29-1; D gene: NA; J gene: TRBJ2-7; CDR3 protein: SGTTGPYEQY
V gene: TRBV28; D gene: TRBD1; J gene: TRBJ2-5; CDR3 protein: ASSFPETGTAQETQY
V gene: TRBV28; D gene: TRBD2; J gene: TRBJ2-1; CDR3 protein: ASSFLALGSGTTYNEQF
V gene: TRBV15; D gene: TRBD2; J gene: TRBJ2-7; CDR3 protein: ATSRGGGPYEQY
V gene: TRBV5-1; D gene: TRBD1; J gene: TRBJ2-7; CDR3 protein: ASSLGTGPSEQY
V gene: TRBV6-1; D gene: TRBD1; J gene: TRBJ1-5; CDR3 protein: ASSESQGAIEPQH
V gene: TRBV6-1; D gene: NA; J gene: TRBJ1-2; CDR3 protein: ASRALNYGYT
V gene: TRBV28; D gene: NA; J gene: TRBJ1-2; CDR3 protein: ASSFSIGVGYT
V gene: TRBV5-1; D gene: NA; J gene: TRBJ1-1; CDR3 protein: ASSPKPGESSGTEAF
V gene: TRBV27; D gene: NA; J gene: TRBJ1-1; CDR3 protein: ASSLAGPTVEAF
V gene: TRBV5-1; D gene: TRBD1; J gene: TRBJ2-7; CDR3 protein: ASSLRGQGVTYEQY
V gene: TRBV18; D gene: NA; J gene: TRBJ2-7; CDR3 protein: ASSRDPGPRDEQY
V gene: TRBV9; D gene: TRBD2; J gene: TRBJ2-3; CDR3 protein: ASSAPRGGLATTSTDTQY
V gene: TRBV19; D gene: NA; J gene: TRBJ2-2; CDR3 protein: ASSIRTRTGELF
V gene: TRBV4-2; D gene: NA; J gene: TRBJ2-1; CDR3 protein: ASSPSVMERNEQF
V gene: TRBV27; D gene: NA; J gene: TRBJ1-5; CDR3 protein: ASSLFGARNQPQH
V gene: TRBV2; D gene: TRBD1; J gene: TRBJ1-4; CDR3 protein: ASRTGTANEKLF
V gene: TRBV30; D gene: NA; J gene: TRBJ2-1; CDR3 protein: AWSVSRVNEQF
V gene: TRBV6-6; D gene: NA; J gene: TRBJ2-1; CDR3 protein: ASSPGLSNEQF
V gene: TRBV28; D gene: NA; J gene: TRBJ2-1; CDR3 protein: ASSPLTFTTYNEQF
V gene: TRBV7-7; D gene: TRBD2; J gene: TRBJ2-1; CDR3 protein: ASSFGLADLDEQF
V gene: TRBV9; D gene: NA; J gene: TRBJ2-3; CDR3 protein: ASSLEGVSTDTQY
V gene: TRBV10-1; D gene: TRBD1; J gene: NA; CDR3 protein: ASNPGQPDEQY
V gene: TRBV7-9; D gene: NA; J gene: TRBJ1-3; CDR3 protein: ASSLADRISGNTIY
V gene: TRBV2; D gene: NA; J gene: TRBJ2-3; CDR3 protein: ASSWVDTQY
V gene: TRBV9; D gene: NA; J gene: TRBJ1-4; CDR3 protein: ASSVDGGSNEKLF
V gene: TRBV5-6; D gene: TRBD2; J gene: TRBJ2-1; CDR3 protein: ASSLAGRAPYNEQF
V gene: TRBV27; D gene: NA; J gene: TRBJ2-7; CDR3 protein: ASSFRPGDEQY
V gene: TRBV29-1; D gene: TRBD2; J gene: TRBJ2-7; CDR3 protein: SVGVLAGTYEQY
V gene: TRBV11-2; D gene: TRBD1; J gene: TRBJ2-5; CDR3 protein: ASSLSVYRGHEETQY
V gene: TRBV30; D gene: NA; J gene: TRBJ1-5; CDR3 protein: AWSGSGQPQH
V gene: TRBV10-3; D gene: NA; J gene: TRBJ1-1; CDR3 protein: AIKVTAENTEAF
V gene: TRBV7-9; D gene: NA; J gene: TRBJ2-7; CDR3 protein: ASSRGGSYEQY
V gene: TRBV27; D gene: NA; J gene: TRBJ2-7; CDR3 protein: ASRGTASSYEQY
V gene: TRBV19; D gene: NA; J gene: TRBJ2-5; CDR3 protein: ASSPSDSSQTQY
V gene: TRBV27; D gene: NA; J gene: TRBJ2-7; CDR3 protein: ASSLGLGGQLYEQY
V gene: TRBV28; D gene: NA; J gene: TRBJ1-2; CDR3 protein: ASGNLNYGYT
V gene: TRBV19; D gene: NA; J gene: TRBJ1-5; CDR3 protein: ASTTYSNQPQH
V gene: TRBV7-9; D gene: NA; J gene: TRBJ1-3; CDR3 protein: ASSYPGGGNTIY
V gene: TRBV29-1; D gene: TRBD2; J gene: TRBJ2-3; CDR3 protein: SPKGLAGSDTQY
V gene: TRBV11-2; D gene: NA; J gene: TRBJ2-2; CDR3 protein: ASSPRTGTGELF
V gene: TRBV10-1; D gene: NA; J gene: TRBJ1-4; CDR3 protein: ALRPEPGGLNEKLF
V gene: TRBV18; D gene: NA; J gene: TRBJ1-1; CDR3 protein: ASADSLVSNTEAF
V gene: TRBV5-1; D gene: NA; J gene: TRBJ1-2; CDR3 protein: ASSLAGEAQGGYT